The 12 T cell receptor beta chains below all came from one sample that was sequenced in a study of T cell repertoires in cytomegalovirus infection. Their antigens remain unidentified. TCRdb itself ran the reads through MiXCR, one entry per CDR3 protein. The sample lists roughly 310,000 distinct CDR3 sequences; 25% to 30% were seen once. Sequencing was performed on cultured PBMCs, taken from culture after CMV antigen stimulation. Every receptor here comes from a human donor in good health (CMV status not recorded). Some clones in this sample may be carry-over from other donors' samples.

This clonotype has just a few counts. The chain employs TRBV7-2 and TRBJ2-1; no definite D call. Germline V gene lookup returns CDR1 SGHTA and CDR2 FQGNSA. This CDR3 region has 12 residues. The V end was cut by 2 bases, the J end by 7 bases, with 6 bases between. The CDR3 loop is CASSLMGNEQFF. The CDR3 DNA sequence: TGTGCCAGCAGCTTAATGGGGAATGAGCAGTTCTTC.

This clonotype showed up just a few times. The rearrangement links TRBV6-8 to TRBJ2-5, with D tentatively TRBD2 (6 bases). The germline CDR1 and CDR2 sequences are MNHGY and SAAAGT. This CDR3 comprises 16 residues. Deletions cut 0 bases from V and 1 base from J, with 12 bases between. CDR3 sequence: CASSYSRGLSQETQYF. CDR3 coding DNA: TGTGCCAGCAGTTACTCGAGGGGACTCTCCCAAGAGACCCAGTACTTC.

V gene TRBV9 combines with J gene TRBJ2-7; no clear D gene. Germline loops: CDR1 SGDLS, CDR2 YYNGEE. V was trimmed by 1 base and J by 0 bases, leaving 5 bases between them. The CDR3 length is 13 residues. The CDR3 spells CASSVLCSYEQYF. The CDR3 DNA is TGTGCCAGCAGCGTACTATGCTCCTACGAGCAGTACTTC.

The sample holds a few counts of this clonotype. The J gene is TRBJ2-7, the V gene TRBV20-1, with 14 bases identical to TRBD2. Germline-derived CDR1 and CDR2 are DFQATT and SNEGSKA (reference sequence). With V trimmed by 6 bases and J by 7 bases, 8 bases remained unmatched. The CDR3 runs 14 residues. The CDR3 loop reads CSAVGTSGSQEQYF. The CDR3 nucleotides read TGCAGTGCGGTAGGGACTAGCGGGAGTCAAGAGCAGTACTTC.

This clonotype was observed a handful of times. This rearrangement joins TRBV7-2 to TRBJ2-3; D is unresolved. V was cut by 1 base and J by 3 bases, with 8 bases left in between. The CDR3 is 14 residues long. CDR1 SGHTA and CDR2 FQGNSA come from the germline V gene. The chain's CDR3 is CASSLDKGTDTQYF. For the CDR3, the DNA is TGTGCCAGCAGCTTAGATAAGGGAACAGATACGCAGTATTTT.

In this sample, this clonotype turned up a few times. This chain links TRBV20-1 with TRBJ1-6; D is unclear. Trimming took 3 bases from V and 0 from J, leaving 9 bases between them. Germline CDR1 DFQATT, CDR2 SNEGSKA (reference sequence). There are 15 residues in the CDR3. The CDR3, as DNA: TGCAGTGCTAGGGTCTCGAGCTCCTATAATTCACCCCTCCACTTT. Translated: CSARVSSSYNSPLHF.

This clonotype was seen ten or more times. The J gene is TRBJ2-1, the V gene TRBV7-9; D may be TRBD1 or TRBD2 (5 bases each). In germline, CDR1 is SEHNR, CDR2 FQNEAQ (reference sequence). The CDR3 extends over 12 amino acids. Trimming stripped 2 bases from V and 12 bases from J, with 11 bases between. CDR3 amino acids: CASSLRDPRQFF. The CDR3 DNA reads TGTGCCAGCAGCTTAAGGGACCCCCGGCAGTTCTTC.

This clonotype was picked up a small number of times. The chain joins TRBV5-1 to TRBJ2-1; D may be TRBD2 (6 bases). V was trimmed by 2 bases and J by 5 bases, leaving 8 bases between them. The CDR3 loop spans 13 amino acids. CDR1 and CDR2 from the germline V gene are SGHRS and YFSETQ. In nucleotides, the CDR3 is TGCGCCAGCAGCTTTTGGGGGGACAATGAGCAGTTCTTC. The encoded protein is CASSFWGDNEQFF.

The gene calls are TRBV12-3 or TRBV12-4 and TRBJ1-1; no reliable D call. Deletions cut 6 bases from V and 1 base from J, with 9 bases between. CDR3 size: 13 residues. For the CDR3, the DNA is TGTGCCAGCAGGCCTGCAGGGAACACTGAAGCTTTCTTT. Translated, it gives CASRPAGNTEAFF.

The CDR3 here is CASLYIPKGAFF. The CDR3 region has the DNA TGTGCCAGCCTCTACATCCCCAAGGGGGCTTTCTTT. The chain carries TRBV6-1 and TRBJ1-1; a weak D match, TRBD1 (5 bases). The V gene's germline CDR1 is MNHNS and CDR2 SASEGT. This CDR3 is 12 amino acids long. Trimming cost V 8 bases and J 11 bases, with 18 bases left between them.

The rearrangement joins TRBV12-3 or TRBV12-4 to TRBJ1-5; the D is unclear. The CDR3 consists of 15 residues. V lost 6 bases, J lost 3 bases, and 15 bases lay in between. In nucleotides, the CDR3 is TGTGCCAGCAGCAATCGCCAACAGAACAATCAGCCCCAGCATTTT. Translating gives CASSNRQQNNQPQHF.

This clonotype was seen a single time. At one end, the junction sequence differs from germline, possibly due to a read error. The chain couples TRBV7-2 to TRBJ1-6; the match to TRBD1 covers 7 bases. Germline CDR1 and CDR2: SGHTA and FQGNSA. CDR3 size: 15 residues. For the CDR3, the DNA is TGTGCCAGCAGCTTGAACAGGGGCCTGGATTCACCCCTCCTCTTT. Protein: CASSLNRGLDSPLLF.